The rows below give T cell receptor beta chains drawn from one sample of a study of T-cell reconstitution after alpha-beta-depleted transplantation in children. TCRdb reprocessed the PCR reads via MiXCR and lists one record per CDR3 protein. The sample includes approximately 490,000 distinct CDR3 sequences, 8% to 11% of them seen just once. The input for sequencing was PBMCs, taken before TCRalphabeta/CD19-depleted stem cell transplant. These receptors were collected from a child aged 2-15 years with inherited bone marrow failure, due to receive a stem cell transplant. Each CDR3 is given with its conserved first and last residue. D genes are given only for firm matches.

V | D | CDR3
TRBV6-1 | NA | CASSVGPANTEAFF
TRBV4-3 | NA | CASSLRGLEGRADTQYF
TRBV29-1 | NA | CSVEVSSVVYEQFF
TRBV6-5 | TRBD2 | CASSYSIAGGPDEQFF
TRBV2 | NA | CASSEAFTDTQYF
TRBV12-3/TRBV12-4 | NA | CASSPNRRQNEKLFF
TRBV4-2 | NA | CASSQGTKYEQYF
TRBV12-3/TRBV12-4 | TRBD1 | CAICLAGFRGIVSGNTTYF
TRBV9 | NA | CASSVQGSYNEQFF
TRBV12-3/TRBV12-4 | NA | CASSLQQLGEQYF
TRBV29-1 | NA | CSVGFSVVEQYF
TRBV5-1 | NA | CASSLGRLEAYEQYF
TRBV19 | NA | CASSGIFTNEKLFF
TRBV3-1 | NA | CASSQGVEQFF
TRBV6-1 | NA | CASSRSPGPGKAFF
TRBV29-1 | NA | CSVEDPHPETQYF
TRBV4-3 | TRBD2 | CASSQDPPGLRAGELFF
TRBV5-1 | TRBD1 | CASSATGGGNTIYF
TRBV12-3/TRBV12-4 | NA | CASSATYQETQYF
TRBV7-8 | TRBD2 | CASSLGGLAGGTDTQYF
TRBV20-1 | NA | CSAYHGFLTEAFF
TRBV29-1 | NA | CSVKQGNGANVLTF
TRBV27 | NA | CASSLFSVSGNQPQHF
TRBV5-6 | NA | CASSTYGRHGTDTQYF
TRBV7-9 | NA | CASSLALAETQYF
TRBV20-1 | TRBD1 | CSARGGGPDSPLHF
TRBV10-3 | TRBD2 | CAVSESRAGGFF
TRBV3-1 | TRBD1 | CASRIRQGAYEQYF
TRBV5-1 | NA | CASSLVARPDEKLFF
TRBV18 | NA | CASSPDNSNQPQHF